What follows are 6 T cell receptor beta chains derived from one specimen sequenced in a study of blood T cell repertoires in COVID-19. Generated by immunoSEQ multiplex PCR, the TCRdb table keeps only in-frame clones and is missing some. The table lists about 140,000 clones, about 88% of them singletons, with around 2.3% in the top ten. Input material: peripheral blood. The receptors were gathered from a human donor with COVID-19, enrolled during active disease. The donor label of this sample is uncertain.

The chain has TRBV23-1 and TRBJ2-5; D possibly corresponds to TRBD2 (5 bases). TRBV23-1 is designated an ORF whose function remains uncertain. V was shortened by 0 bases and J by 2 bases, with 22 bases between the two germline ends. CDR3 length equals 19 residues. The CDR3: CASSQSREPGQRPQETQYF. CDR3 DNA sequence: TGCGCCAGCAGTCAATCCCGAGAACCCGGCCAGCGGCCTCAAGAGACCCAGTACTTC.

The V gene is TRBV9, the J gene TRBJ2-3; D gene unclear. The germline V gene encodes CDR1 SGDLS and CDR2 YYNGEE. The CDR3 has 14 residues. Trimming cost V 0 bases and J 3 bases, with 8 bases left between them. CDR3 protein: CASSVVPETDTQYF. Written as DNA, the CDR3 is TGTGCCAGCAGCGTAGTCCCTGAGACAGATACGCAGTATTTT. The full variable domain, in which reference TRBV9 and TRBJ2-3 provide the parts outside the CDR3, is DSGVTQTPKHLITATGQRVTLRCSPRSGDLSVYWYQQSLDQGLQFLIQYYNGEERAKGNILERFSAQQFPDLHSELNLSSLELGDSALYFCASSVVPETDTQYFGPGTRLTVL.

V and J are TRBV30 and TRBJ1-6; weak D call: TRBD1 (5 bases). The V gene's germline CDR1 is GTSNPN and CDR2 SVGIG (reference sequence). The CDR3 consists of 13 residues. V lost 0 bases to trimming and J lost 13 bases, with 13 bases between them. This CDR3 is CAWSVDRDWPLHF. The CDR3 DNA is TGTGCCTGGAGTGTTGACAGAGATTGGCCCCTCCACTTT.

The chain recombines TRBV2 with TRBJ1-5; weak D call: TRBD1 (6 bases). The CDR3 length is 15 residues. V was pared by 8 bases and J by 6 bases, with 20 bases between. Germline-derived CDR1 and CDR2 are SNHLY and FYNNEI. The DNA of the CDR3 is TGTGCCAGCTGCACGGACAGCAGGTCCCCTCAGCCCCAGCATTTT. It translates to CASCTDSRSPQPQHF.

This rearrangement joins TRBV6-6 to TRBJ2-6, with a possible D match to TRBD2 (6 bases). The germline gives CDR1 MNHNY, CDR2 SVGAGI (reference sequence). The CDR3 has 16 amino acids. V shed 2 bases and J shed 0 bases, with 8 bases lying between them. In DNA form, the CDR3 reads TGTGCCAGCAGTTACGGAGGGAGCTCTGGGGCCAACGTCCTGACTTTC. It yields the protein CASSYGGSSGANVLTF.

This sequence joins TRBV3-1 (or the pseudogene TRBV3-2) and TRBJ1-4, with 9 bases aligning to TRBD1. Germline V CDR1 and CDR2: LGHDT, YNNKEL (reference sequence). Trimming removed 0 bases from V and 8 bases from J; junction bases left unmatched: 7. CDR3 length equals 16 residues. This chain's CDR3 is CASSQEQGALIEKLFF. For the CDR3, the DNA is TGTGCCAGCAGCCAAGAACAGGGGGCCCTCATAGAAAAACTGTTTTTT.